In its sample, the clone carrying this T cell receptor beta chain was seen a few times. As yet, its antigen is unknown. The assay was immunoSEQ multiplex PCR, and TCRdb's table has in-frame clones only and misses some. The sample carries 25,000 or so clones, about three quarters recorded once. Autologous stem cell transplantation was followed by relapse in every patient, and brentuximab vedotin exposure varied. Starting with thawed PBMCs, CD4+ T cells were purified by magnetic negative selection. This entry is derived from a study of PD-1 blockade in classical Hodgkin lymphoma. Study conclusions and caveats: With CD4+ cells, TCR diversity rose significantly by C4D1, but not with CD8+ cells. Baseline TCR diversity was reportedly lower in newly diagnosed patients than healthy donors. It was among complete responders that baseline diversity resembled that of newly diagnosed patients.

The V gene lost 5 bases and the J gene lost 5 bases, with 15 bases spanning the gap. CDR1 and CDR2 (germline): LNHDA, SQIVND (reference sequence). The CDR3 runs 15 residues. The source of this sequence is a human donor with classical Hodgkin lymphoma. Here the sequenced sample was CD4+ T cells from blood, taken at baseline. The rearrangement joins TRBV19 to TRBJ1-4; D not resolved. CDR3 loop: CASSGYGSSNEKLFF. In DNA form, the CDR3 reads TGTGCCAGTAGTGGATACGGTTCTTCAAATGAAAAACTGTTTTTT. Combining the CDR3 with reference TRBV19 and TRBJ1-4 gives the whole variable domain DGGITQSPKYLFRKEGQNVTLSCEQNLNHDAMYWYRQDPGQGLRLIYYSQIVNDFQKGDIAEGYSVSREKKESFPLTVTSAQKNPTAFYLCASSGYGSSNEKLFFGSGTQLSVL.